The next 6 T cell receptor beta chains were all read from a single sample in a study of blood T cell repertoires in COVID-19. Assay used: immunoSEQ multiplex PCR; TCRdb lists only in-frame clones, some missing. The sample lists 30,000 to 45,000 clones; around four fifths were seen once. The sample consisted of peripheral blood. These receptors originate from a human donor in a cohort sampled during active COVID-19.

CDR3 nucleotides: TGTGCCAGCAGCCTGAGTAGCGGCTACACCTTC. It codes for CASSLSSGYTF. The chain carries TRBV7-9 and TRBJ1-2; the D is unclear. The length of the CDR3 is 11 residues. The V and J ends lost 5 bases and 8 bases respectively, with 9 bases between them. Germline CDR1 and CDR2: SEHNR and FQNEAQ (reference sequence).

This clone was recorded once. The genes are TRBV2 and TRBJ2-7; D might be TRBD2 (7 bases). Deletions cut 5 bases from V and 6 bases from J, with 11 bases between. Germline lookup yields CDR1 SNHLY and CDR2 FYNNEI. This CDR3 contains 12 residues. CDR3 loop: CASSKGGVEQYF. In DNA form, the CDR3 reads TGTGCCAGCAGTAAGGGGGGGGTCGAGCAGTACTTC.

The count of this clone is one. The rearrangement uses TRBV7-2 and TRBJ2-7; TRBD2 matches at 10 bases. The germline gives CDR1 SGHTA, CDR2 FQGNSA. V was pared by 5 bases and J by 5 bases, with 9 bases of the junction left unmatched. This CDR3 has 15 amino acids. The DNA for the CDR3 is TGTGCCAGCAGCACACAGCGGGGGGGCGGGAACGAGCAGTACTTC. Protein sequence: CASSTQRGGGNEQYF. Together with reference TRBV7-2 and TRBJ2-7, the CDR3 gives the full variable domain: GAGVSQSPSNKVTEKGKDVELRCDPISGHTALYWYRQSLGQGLEFLIYFQGNSAPDKSGLPSDRFSAERTGGSVSTLTIQRTQQEDSAVYLCASSTQRGGGNEQYFGPGTRLTVT.

Concerning this clone: Other DNA sequences of this sample code for an identical CDR3. The chain couples TRBV5-1 to TRBJ1-6; D might be TRBD1 (5 bases). CDR1 is SGHRS and CDR2 is YFSETQ in the germline V gene. This CDR3 is 14 amino acids long. Between the trimmed V and J ends, which lost 4 bases and 5 bases, there was a span of 10 bases. The chain's CDR3 is CASSPQGDNSPLHF. Written as DNA, the CDR3 is TGCGCCAGCAGCCCGCAGGGTGATAATTCACCCCTCCACTTT.

The CDR3 reads CASRVTTGVSSEQYF. In DNA form, the CDR3 reads TGTGCCAGCAGAGTAACGACAGGGGTATCTTCCGAGCAGTACTTC. The rearrangement links TRBV6-6 to TRBJ2-7; 8 nucleotides align to TRBD1. This CDR3 contains 15 residues. Germline CDR1 is MNHNY and CDR2 is SVGAGI (reference sequence). The trim removed 6 bases at V and 6 bases at J, leaving 13 bases unmatched.

The chain employs TRBV11-2 and TRBJ1-1; D is ambiguous. V was pared by 0 bases and J by 2 bases, with 4 bases between. The length of the CDR3 is 13 residues. CDR1 and CDR2 from the germline V gene are SGHAT and FQNNGV. This CDR3 reads CASSLDINTEAFF. The DNA for the CDR3 is TGTGCCAGCAGCTTAGATATTAACACTGAAGCTTTCTTT.